This T cell receptor (beta chain) was documented in a study of shared clonotypes between healthy human individuals. Study as a whole: For every donor, three CD4 naive, three CD4 memory, two CD8 naive and one CD8 memory plates were used. Study conclusions and caveats: Generation probabilities of non-shared clonotypes were lower (relative to those shared by all four donors). Estimated richness was generally greater in naive than memory subsets.

V dropped 4 bases and J dropped 4 bases, with 9 bases sitting between them. CDR1 is SGHRS, CDR2 YFSETQ, per germline. CDR3 size: 13 residues. The assay was immunoSEQ multiplex PCR, and TCRdb's table has in-frame clones only and misses some. Of fewer than 1.8 million clones in the sample, around 98.5% are singletons; the top ten hold roughly 0.35%. About this clone: Its antigen is still unknown. Within the sample, other DNA sequences also encode this same CDR3.

Negatively enriched CD4+ T cells were divided by CD45RA into naive and memory. The chain combines TRBV5-1 with TRBJ2-1, with a weak D call TRBD2 (5 bases). This receptor was taken from a man aged 30-40 years in good health. Input material: naive CD4+ T cells sorted from blood. Subset denoted: CD45RA+ positively selected. This CDR3 is CASSGGLYNEQFF. The CDR3 bases are TGCGCCAGCAGCGGCGGACTTTACAATGAGCAGTTCTTC. Filled out from reference TRBV5-1 and TRBJ2-1, the complete variable domain reads KAGVTQTPRYLIKTRGQQVTLSCSPISGHRSVSWYQQTPGQGLQFLFEYFSETQRNKGNFPGRFSGRQFSNSRSEMNVSTLELGDSALYLCASSGGLYNEQFFGPGTRLTVL.